Listed below are T cell receptor beta chains from one sample, sequenced in a study of CD8 T cells in Susac syndrome. TCRdb re-called the immunoSEQ multiplex PCR reads with MiXCR, one entry per CDR3 protein. The sample lists around 300,000 distinct CDR3 sequences; over 75% were seen once. The source material was CD8+ T cells from PBMCs. The source of these receptors is a human donor with multiple sclerosis. Both conserved end residues are part of each CDR3. The D gene is left open where the match is weak. Some rows have no size entry. The others give once, few or many, or a class for an expanded clone.

clone size: NA
D gene: NA
V gene: TRBV13
J gene: TRBJ1-2
CDR3 DNA: TGTGCCAGCAGCTCCCAGGGTATTACGATCTATGGCTACACCTTC
CDR3 protein: CASSSQGITIYGYTF

clone size: NA
D gene: TRBD1
V gene: TRBV30
J gene: TRBJ2-1
CDR3 DNA: TGTGCCTGGGGGACAGGGGTGATGAATGAGCAGTTCTTC
CDR3 protein: CAWGTGVMNEQFF

clone size: NA
D gene: TRBD1
V gene: TRBV7-9
J gene: TRBJ1-1
CDR3 DNA: TGTGCCAGCAGCGCAAGGACAGGGGGCTGGGACACTGAAGCTTTCTTT
CDR3 protein: CASSARTGGWDTEAFF

clone size: few
D gene: TRBD2
V gene: TRBV7-2
J gene: TRBJ2-1
CDR3 DNA: TGTGCCAGCAGCCCATATAGCGGGGGGTCTTACAATGAGCAGTTCTTC
CDR3 protein: CASSPYSGGSYNEQFF

clone size: NA
D gene: TRBD1
V gene: TRBV7-7
J gene: TRBJ2-1
CDR3 DNA: TGTGCTAGCTCCGATGACAGGGGCCCCTACAATGAGCAGTTCTTC
CDR3 protein: CASSDDRGPYNEQFF

clone size: NA
D gene: NA
V gene: TRBV29-1
J gene: TRBJ2-1
CDR3 DNA: TGCAGCGTTGATCGCGGGAATGAGCAGTTCTTC
CDR3 protein: CSVDRGNEQFF

clone size: NA
D gene: NA
V gene: TRBV4-3
J gene: TRBJ2-1
CDR3 DNA: TGCGCCAGCAGCCAAGATTCGTTTGGGGTTGAGCAGTTCTTC
CDR3 protein: CASSQDSFGVEQFF

clone size: NA
D gene: NA
V gene: TRBV29-1
J gene: TRBJ2-7
CDR3 DNA: TGCAGCGTGGTTGACTGGGGCGAGCAGTACTTC
CDR3 protein: CSVVDWGEQYF

clone size: once
D gene: TRBD1
V gene: TRBV9
J gene: TRBJ1-1
CDR3 DNA: TGTGCCAGCAGCGCCCCCGGGACAGGGGACACTGAAGCTTTCTTT
CDR3 protein: CASSAPGTGDTEAFF

clone size: NA
D gene: NA
V gene: TRBV19
J gene: TRBJ1-1
CDR3 DNA: TGTGCCAGTAGTATAGTGAGTTCGGGGACATCTGAAGCTTTCTTT
CDR3 protein: CASSIVSSGTSEAFF

clone size: once
D gene: TRBD1
V gene: TRBV18
J gene: TRBJ2-7
CDR3 DNA: TGTGCCAGCTCACCACCGCGCTGGGACAGCCTCACCTACGAGCAGTACTTC
CDR3 protein: CASSPPRWDSLTYEQYF

clone size: NA
D gene: NA
V gene: TRBV20-1
J gene: TRBJ2-3
CDR3 DNA: TGCAGTGCTAGAGTCACCGGGCCGACGAGAAGCACAGATACGCAGTGTTTT
CDR3 protein: CSARVTGPTRSTDTQCF

clone size: NA
D gene: NA
V gene: TRBV9
J gene: TRBJ2-3
CDR3 DNA: TGTGCCAGCAGCGTAGAGCCAGGCGCAGATACGCAGTATTTT
CDR3 protein: CASSVEPGADTQYF

clone size: NA
D gene: NA
V gene: TRBV19
J gene: TRBJ1-1
CDR3 DNA: TGTGCCAGTAGGCAGGGGTTCAACACTGAAGCTTTCTTT
CDR3 protein: CASRQGFNTEAFF

clone size: NA
D gene: NA
V gene: TRBV20-1
J gene: TRBJ1-4
CDR3 DNA: TGCAGTGCTAGGCTCGGGTTCGATGAAAAACTGTTTTTT
CDR3 protein: CSARLGFDEKLFF

clone size: NA
D gene: TRBD2
V gene: TRBV20-1
J gene: TRBJ2-1
CDR3 DNA: TGCAGTGCTAGTCACCTAGCGGGATACAATGAGCAGTTCTTC
CDR3 protein: CSASHLAGYNEQFF

clone size: NA
D gene: TRBD1
V gene: TRBV9
J gene: TRBJ2-1
CDR3 DNA: TGTGCCAGCAGCGTGGGACAGAACTACAATGAGCAGTTCTTC
CDR3 protein: CASSVGQNYNEQFF

clone size: NA
D gene: NA
V gene: TRBV6-5
J gene: TRBJ1-1
CDR3 DNA: TGTGCCAGCAGTTACGTTCGAGTGTTGCGCATGAACACTGAAGCTTTCTTT
CDR3 protein: CASSYVRVLRMNTEAFF

clone size: NA
D gene: NA
V gene: TRBV5-6
J gene: TRBJ2-7
CDR3 DNA: TGTGCCAGCAGCTTGGAATTGGGTGGTGGGCCCGGCGAGGAGCAGTACTTC
CDR3 protein: CASSLELGGGPGEEQYF

clone size: few
D gene: NA
V gene: TRBV12-3/TRBV12-4
J gene: TRBJ1-5
CDR3 DNA: TGTGCCAGCGGGAATTACAATCAGCCCCAGCATTTT
CDR3 protein: CASGNYNQPQHF

clone size: few
D gene: TRBD1
V gene: TRBV7-2
J gene: TRBJ2-7
CDR3 DNA: TGTGCCAGCAGCTTAAGCCTTGGGACAGTGAGCGACGAGCAGTACTTC
CDR3 protein: CASSLSLGTVSDEQYF

clone size: NA
D gene: NA
V gene: TRBV5-6
J gene: TRBJ2-3
CDR3 DNA: TGTGCCAGCAGCCTGGGGACTTTCAGCACAGATACGCAGTATTTT
CDR3 protein: CASSLGTFSTDTQYF

clone size: NA
D gene: NA
V gene: TRBV20-1
J gene: TRBJ2-5
CDR3 DNA: TGCAGTGCTCCGGGCAGGGGTCACCAAGAGACCCAGTACTTC
CDR3 protein: CSAPGRGHQETQYF

clone size: NA
D gene: TRBD1
V gene: TRBV25-1
J gene: TRBJ2-7
CDR3 DNA: TGTGCCAGCAGTGAATCGACCCCGAAGACAGGGGGCGAGTCCTACGAGCAGTACTTC
CDR3 protein: CASSESTPKTGGESYEQYF

clone size: NA
D gene: TRBD2
V gene: TRBV5-4
J gene: TRBJ2-3
CDR3 DNA: TGTGCCAGCAGCCATGCCCTAGCGGGCTATTCTAGCACAGATACGCAGTATTTT
CDR3 protein: CASSHALAGYSSTDTQYF

clone size: many
D gene: NA
V gene: TRBV27
J gene: TRBJ2-1
CDR3 DNA: TGTGCCAGCTCGTTGAGCTCCTACAATGAGCAGTTCTTC
CDR3 protein: CASSLSSYNEQFF

clone size: once
D gene: NA
V gene: TRBV20-1
J gene: TRBJ2-2
CDR3 DNA: TGCAGTGCTAGAGATCCCTTTAGCGATGCCGGGGAGCTGTTTTTT
CDR3 protein: CSARDPFSDAGELFF

clone size: NA
D gene: NA
V gene: TRBV27
J gene: TRBJ2-2
CDR3 DNA: TGTGCCAGCAGTAAAGTGGAGTTCGCGAACACCGGGGAGCTGTTTTTT
CDR3 protein: CASSKVEFANTGELFF

clone size: once
D gene: TRBD2
V gene: TRBV2
J gene: TRBJ2-3
CDR3 DNA: TGTGCCAGCAAGCTAGCGGAGCTCCTAAGCACAGATACGCAGTATTTT
CDR3 protein: CASKLAELLSTDTQYF

clone size: NA
D gene: TRBD1
V gene: TRBV20-1
J gene: TRBJ1-1
CDR3 DNA: TGCAGTGCTAGAAGGACCGACAGGGGGATGGCTGAAGCTTTCTTT
CDR3 protein: CSARRTDRGMAEAFF

clone size: NA
D gene: TRBD2
V gene: TRBV27
J gene: TRBJ2-3
CDR3 DNA: TGTGCCAGCAGTCTACCGGCTAGCGGAGATACGCAGTATTTT
CDR3 protein: CASSLPASGDTQYF

clone size: NA
D gene: TRBD1
V gene: TRBV19
J gene: TRBJ1-6
CDR3 DNA: TGTGCCGCGAAGACAGGGGGGAATTCACCCCTCCACTTT
CDR3 protein: CAAKTGGNSPLHF

clone size: NA
D gene: NA
V gene: TRBV12-5
J gene: TRBJ2-3
CDR3 DNA: TGTGCTAGTGGTTTGTCGGCAGATACGCAGTATTTT
CDR3 protein: CASGLSADTQYF

clone size: NA
D gene: NA
V gene: TRBV19
J gene: TRBJ2-1
CDR3 DNA: TGTGCCAGCGCTAGTGAGCAGTTCTTC
CDR3 protein: CASASEQFF

clone size: NA
D gene: NA
V gene: TRBV27
J gene: TRBJ2-7
CDR3 DNA: TGTGCCAGCAGTTTATCGACGGGAGTCGAGCAGTACTTC
CDR3 protein: CASSLSTGVEQYF

clone size: NA
D gene: TRBD1
V gene: TRBV9
J gene: TRBJ1-4
CDR3 DNA: TGTGCCAGCAGCTCCAGGGGGGGAACTAATGAAAAACTGTTTTTT
CDR3 protein: CASSSRGGTNEKLFF